This TCR beta chain comes out of a study of T cells after yellow fever vaccination. With regard to this clonotype: Its antigen remains unknown.

J was trimmed by 6 bases and V by 2 bases; bases with no gene match: 1. CDR1 is SGHVS and CDR2 is FNYEAQ in the germline V gene. The length of the CDR3 is 12 residues. Whole-study results and caveats: The appearance of a small share of clonotypes in both CD4 and CD8 compartments was observed.

Generation of TCR cDNA used 5'RACE template switching (which added a universal primer site and UMIs). Via MiXCR, TCRdb re-called the 5' RACE reads, giving one row per CDR3 protein. The sample shows some 120,000 distinct CDR3 sequences, roughly 10% of them seen only once. The chain carries TRBV7-6 and TRBJ2-7; TRBD2 aligns across 7 bases. The sample here was CD8+ T cells sorted from PBMCs, taken on the day of the yellow fever booster vaccination. This clonotype was sampled from a man in his late teens or twenties who received the YFV17D yellow fever vaccine. The CDR3 loop is CASSLSGGEQYF. The DNA of the CDR3 is TGTGCCAGCAGCTTATCGGGGGGCGAGCAGTACTTC.